This entry lists 27 T cell receptor beta chains sequenced from one sample in a study of cytomegalovirus exposure and HLA in healthy donors. This PCR relied on a set of 60 Vbeta primers and 13 Jbeta primers. Profiling relied on immunoSEQ multiplex PCR, and the TCRdb table lists in-frame clones only, not all of them. The data contain about 150,000 clones, about four fifths of them seen just once; the ten biggest clones take up approximately 6%. The sample was PBMCs. The receptors were sampled from a middle-aged man in good health and CMV-seropositive.

Concerning this clone: One end of the junction varies from germline; a read error may be responsible. This chain connects TRBV7-9 to TRBJ1-2; TRBD1 matches at 9 bases. This CDR3 spans 14 amino acids. From germline, CDR1 is SEHNR and CDR2 FQNEAQ (reference sequence). CDR3 bases: TGTTCCAGCAGCTTAGGGACAGGGAGGGATGGCTACACCTTC. The encoded protein is CSSSLGTGRDGYTF.

This chain connects TRBV7-2 to TRBJ2-1, with 9 positions matching TRBD1. This CDR3 comprises 17 residues. V trimming: 4 bases; J trimming: 6 bases; junction bases outside the gene matches: 13. The germline CDR1 and CDR2 sequences are SGHTA and FQGNSA. CDR3 amino acids: CASSSYPRDRVVNEQFF. Written as DNA, the CDR3 is TGTGCCAGCAGCTCCTACCCCCGGGACAGGGTGGTCAATGAGCAGTTCTTC.

The chain links TRBV10-3 to TRBJ2-7, with 8 bases identical to TRBD1. The V gene's germline CDR1 is ENHRY and CDR2 SYGVKD. With 2 bases clipped from V and 0 bases from J, the junction kept 3 bases outside the gene matches. The length of the CDR3 is 15 residues. The CDR3 protein is CAISERDRSSYEQYF. CDR3 sequence (DNA): TGTGCCATCAGTGAGCGGGACAGGAGCTCCTACGAGCAGTACTTC.

The count of this clone is one. The CDR3 loop reads CASSPTAAVERQYF. The CDR3 DNA follows: TGTGCCAGCTCACCAACAGCTGCAGTCGAAAGGCAGTACTTC. The chain combines TRBV18 with TRBJ2-5; D remains unclear. This CDR3 contains 14 residues. Germline CDR1 reads KGHSH; CDR2 reads LQKENI. V lost 2 bases and J lost 11, with 18 bases in between.

In this sample, this clone turned up a few times. The chain carries TRBV21-1 and TRBJ2-5; the table names TRBD2, a call not compared with the DNA. TRBV21-1 is an annotated pseudogene. The CDR3 extends over 11 amino acids. In DNA, the CDR3 is TGTGCCAGCAGCAATCGGGAGACCCAGTACTTC. Encoded protein: CASSNRETQYF.

The rearrangement uses TRBV2 and TRBJ2-1; D possibly corresponds to TRBD1 (6 bases). The CDR3 is 15 amino acids. CDR1 SNHLY and CDR2 FYNNEI come from the germline V gene. V lost 5 bases and J 7 bases, leaving 18 bases between the germline ends. This CDR3 is CASSLSTGLLNEQFF. CDR3 DNA sequence: TGTGCCAGCAGTCTTTCGACAGGACTTCTGAATGAGCAGTTCTTC.

This clone was observed a few times. The chain is built from TRBV4-1 and TRBJ1-5; 7 nucleotides agree with TRBD1. The CDR3 has 18 amino acids. The V segment lost 1 base and the J segment 0 bases; nucleotides outside the gene matches: 9. Per the germline V gene, CDR1 is MGHRA and CDR2 is YSYEKL. The CDR3 protein is CASSQGPGQSYSNQPQHF. CDR3 bases: TGCGCCAGCAGCCAAGGCCCGGGACAGAGTTATAGCAATCAGCCCCAGCATTTT.

Remarks on this clone: Different DNA sequences within this sample yield the same CDR3. The rearrangement joins TRBV9 to TRBJ2-2; TRBD2 matches 8 bases. Germline loops: CDR1 SGDLS, CDR2 YYNGEE. The V gene end was trimmed by 1 base and the J gene end by 3 bases; junction bases not matched to a gene: 8. CDR3 length equals 17 residues. CDR3 region: CASSVRPGGPDTGELFF. The CDR3 nucleotides read TGTGCCAGCAGCGTACGTCCGGGAGGGCCGGACACCGGGGAGCTGTTTTTT. Based on the CDR3 plus reference TRBV9 and TRBJ2-2, the full variable domain is DSGVTQTPKHLITATGQRVTLRCSPRSGDLSVYWYQQSLDQGLQFLIQYYNGEERAKGNILERFSAQQFPDLHSELNLSSLELGDSALYFCASSVRPGGPDTGELFFGEGSRLTVL.

The rearrangement uses TRBV14 and TRBJ1-6; no firm D call. Trimming stripped 4 bases from V and 4 bases from J, with 23 bases between. This CDR3 region has 19 residues. CDR1 SGHDN and CDR2 FVKESK come from the germline V gene. The CDR3 region has the DNA TGTGCCAGCAGCCTATCGGGATTCATAAGGGATTTATATAATTCACCCCTCCACTTT. This codes for CASSLSGFIRDLYNSPLHF.

This sequence joins TRBV7-2 and TRBJ1-2; 8 bases are a match to TRBD1. CDR3 size: 16 residues. From germline, CDR1 is SGHTA and CDR2 FQGNSA. V lost 4 bases and J lost 0; bases outside the gene matches: 7. The CDR3: CASSSRPGQANYGYTF. For the CDR3, the DNA is TGTGCCAGCAGCTCCCGACCGGGACAGGCTAACTATGGCTACACCTTC.

The gene calls are TRBV19 and TRBJ1-2; 10 bases map to TRBD1. CDR3 size: 15 residues. The germline V gene encodes CDR1 LNHDA and CDR2 SQIVND (reference sequence). V shed 4 bases and J 11 bases; nucleotides not matched to a gene: 13. The CDR3: CASSNRDRGRWAYTF. CDR3 DNA: TGTGCCAGTAGTAACCGGGACAGGGGAAGGTGGGCTTACACCTTC.

The J gene is TRBJ2-7, the V gene TRBV28, with D tentatively TRBD2 (5 bases). The V gene lost 2 bases and the J gene lost 3 bases, with 20 bases spanning the gap. The germline V gene encodes CDR1 MDHEN and CDR2 SYDVKM. This CDR3 region has 17 residues. In DNA, the CDR3 is TGTGCCAGCAGTTTAGGATTTTCGGGGAATCAGAGCTACGAGCAGTACTTC. Encoded protein: CASSLGFSGNQSYEQYF.

This clone was picked up a small number of times. The chain couples TRBV21-1 to TRBJ2-5; the table calls TRBD2, which could not be checked here. TRBV21-1 is noted as a pseudogene. The CDR3 runs 16 residues. The CDR3 DNA is TGTGCCAGCAGCAAAGAAGCAATAGCGGGAGGGAAGACCCAGTACTTC. Its translation: CASSKEAIAGGKTQYF.

The chain recombines TRBV19 with TRBJ1-5, with D tentatively TRBD1 (5 bases). V was cut by 6 bases and J by 2 bases, with 8 bases left in between. This CDR3 region has 13 residues. The germline CDR1 and CDR2 sequences are LNHDA and SQIVND (reference sequence). CDR3 DNA: TGTGCCAGTAGATGGGGGGGCAATCAGCCCCAGCATTTT. This sequence encodes CASRWGGNQPQHF.

V usage is TRBV7-9 and J usage is TRBJ1-2, with D maybe TRBD1 (6 bases). V gave up 2 bases and J gave up 4 bases, with 14 bases separating them. Per germline, CDR1 SEHNR and CDR2 FQNEAQ (reference sequence). The CDR3 length is 15 residues. This CDR3 reads CASSLRGAEGYGYTF. The CDR3 nucleotides are TGTGCCAGCAGCTTACGGGGGGCGGAAGGCTATGGCTACACCTTC.

The chain carries TRBV5-1 and TRBJ2-7; 7 nucleotides agree with TRBD1. J lost 2 bases, V lost 6 bases, and 8 bases had no gene match. The CDR3 has 14 amino acids. CDR1 and CDR2 (germline): SGHRS, YFSETQ. The CDR3 here is CASTLRTGPYEQYF. Written as DNA, the CDR3 is TGCGCCAGCACCCTAAGGACAGGCCCCTACGAGCAGTACTTC.

This chain uses TRBV15 with TRBJ2-7; D might be TRBD1 (5 bases). CDR3 length: 15 amino acids. Trimming stripped 0 bases from V and 3 bases from J, with 12 bases between. From germline, CDR1 is LNHNV and CDR2 YYDKDF (reference sequence). CDR3 sequence: CATSRDKNRLYEQYF. The DNA for the CDR3 is TGTGCCACCAGCAGAGATAAAAACAGGCTCTACGAGCAGTACTTC. Variable domain in full (rest from reference TRBV15 and TRBJ2-7): DAMVIQNPRYQVTQFGKPVTLSCSQTLNHNVMYWYQQKSSQAPKLLFHYYDKDFNNEADTPDNFQSRRPNTSFCFLDIRSPGLGDTAMYLCATSRDKNRLYEQYFGPGTRLTVT.

The CDR3 nucleotides are TGTGCCAGCAGCAGTAGACAGATCGAAAAACTGTTTTTT. It is translated as CASSSRQIEKLFF. This chain uses TRBV28 with TRBJ1-4; D is possibly TRBD1 (5 bases). CDR3 length: 13 amino acids. The germline V gene has CDR1 MDHEN and CDR2 SYDVKM. Trimming removed 6 bases at V and 8 bases at J, with 13 bases between. The entire variable domain, with the rest obtained from reference TRBV28 and TRBJ1-4, is as follows: DVKVTQSSRYLVKRTGEKVFLECVQDMDHENMFWYRQDPGLGLRLIYFSYDVKMKEKGDIPEGYSVSREKKERFSLILESASTNQTSMYLCASSSRQIEKLFFGSGTQLSVL.

The genes are TRBV11-2 and TRBJ1-3, with no clear D. CDR3 length equals 13 residues. Germline loops: CDR1 SGHAT, CDR2 FQNNGV. V lost 2 bases, J lost 4 bases, and 6 bases lay in between. The CDR3 here is CASSLYEGNTIYF. The CDR3 DNA reads TGTGCCAGCAGCTTATACGAGGGAAACACCATATATTTT. Complete variable domain (other parts from reference TRBV11-2 and TRBJ1-3): EAGVAQSPRYKIIEKRQSVAFWCNPISGHATLYWYQQILGQGPKLLIQFQNNGVVDDSQLPKDRFSAERLKGVDSTLKIQPAKLEDSAVYLCASSLYEGNTIYFGEGSWLTVV.

V usage is TRBV6-6 and J usage is TRBJ2-7; no clear D. This CDR3 has 12 amino acids. V gave up 4 bases and J gave up 7 bases, with 11 bases separating them. The germline V gene encodes CDR1 MNHNY and CDR2 SVGAGI (reference sequence). Written as DNA, the CDR3 is TGTGCCAGCAGTTTCCCACCCGGGGAGCAGTACTTC. This sequence encodes CASSFPPGEQYF.

This clone was seen a handful of times. This rearrangement joins TRBV6-5 to TRBJ2-7; tentative D call: TRBD1 (5 bases). The germline V gene encodes CDR1 MNHEY and CDR2 SVGAGI. The CDR3 spans 15 residues. V was clipped by 0 bases and J by 5 bases, with 14 bases between them. The CDR3 here is CASSYSATMGHEQYF. The CDR3 nucleotides read TGTGCCAGCAGTTACTCAGCAACGATGGGGCACGAGCAGTACTTC.

The chain's CDR3 is CAISPATGDVPQQFF. As DNA, the CDR3 is TGTGCCATCAGTCCGGCGACGGGGGATGTCCCCCAGCAGTTCTTC. The V and J genes are TRBV10-3 and TRBJ2-1, with D perhaps TRBD2 (6 bases). V shed 5 bases and J shed 11 bases, with 22 bases lying between them. Germline CDR1 and CDR2: ENHRY and SYGVKD. The CDR3 spans 15 residues.

The chain recombines TRBV29-1 with TRBJ2-7; 10 bases match TRBD2. From germline, CDR1 is SQVTM and CDR2 ANQGSEA. The V and J ends lost 6 bases and 2 bases, in that order; junction bases with no gene match: 13. The CDR3 consists of 16 residues. The CDR3 DNA reads TGCAGCGTGGTGGGATCTAGCGGGAGTACGACCTACGAGCAGTACTTC. Translation: CSVVGSSGSTTYEQYF.

Points on this clone: The identical CDR3 is also encoded by other nucleotide sequences in the sample. This rearrangement joins TRBV18 to TRBJ2-1; no definite D call. V gave up 3 bases and J gave up 0 bases, with 3 bases separating them. From germline, CDR1 is KGHSH and CDR2 LQKENI. The length of the CDR3 is 13 residues. This chain's CDR3 is CASSPSSYNEQFF. The CDR3 coding sequence is TGTGCCAGCTCACCGAGCTCCTACAATGAGCAGTTCTTC.

The chain is built from TRBV7-8 and TRBJ2-7, with 7 bases matching TRBD1. The CDR3 is 16 residues long. The V segment lost 0 bases and the J segment 1 base; nucleotides outside the gene matches: 6. CDR1 and CDR2 from the germline V gene are SGHVS and FQNEAQ. CDR3 sequence: CASSLARTGQSYEQYF. CDR3 in DNA: TGTGCCAGCAGCTTAGCAAGGACAGGACAATCCTACGAGCAGTACTTC.

CDR3 nucleotide sequence: TGCAGCGTGATCGGGACAGGGGGCACAGATACGCAGTATTTT. Its translation: CSVIGTGGTDTQYF. J is TRBJ2-3 and V is TRBV29-1; 10 positions agree with TRBD1. Germline V CDR1 and CDR2: SQVTM, ANQGSEA. This CDR3 has 14 amino acids. With V trimmed by 6 bases and J by 1 base, 4 bases remained unmatched.

The J gene is TRBJ2-1, the V gene TRBV6-4; 8 nucleotides agree with TRBD1. The CDR3 runs 16 residues. Germline assignment: CDR1 MRHNA and CDR2 SNTAGT. V was clipped by 3 bases and J by 10 bases; unmatched bases: 14. The CDR3 protein is CASSESPGGHPLEQFF. CDR3 sequence (DNA): TGTGCCAGCAGTGAATCTCCAGGGGGCCATCCCCTGGAGCAGTTCTTC.